The 3 T cell receptor beta chains below come from one sample, sequenced in a study of post-analysis software for immune sequencing data. General study findings and limits: Included in a set of five TRBV segments more frequent in patients than controls were TRBV5-6, TRBV5-1 and TRBV20-1.

No antigen has been assigned to these receptors. Prepared libraries of TCR beta cDNA carried unique molecular identifiers. TCRdb analysed the PCR reads with MiXCR anew, one entry per CDR3 protein. The sample contains approximately 730,000 distinct CDR3 sequences, 46% of which appear only once. The source material was blood. The receptors come from a girl aged 5 to 17 with multiple sclerosis.

V gene TRBV12-3 or TRBV12-4 combines with J gene TRBJ1-1; D gene uncertain. The V and J ends lost 5 bases and 6 bases respectively, with 19 bases between them. CDR3 length: 15 residues. CDR3: CASSPSGQRNPEAFF. DNA for the CDR3: TGTGCCAGCAGTCCTAGTGGCCAGAGGAATCCTGAAGCTTTCTTT.

The rearrangement links TRBV29-1 to TRBJ1-1; tentatively, D is TRBD1 (5 bases). V lost 5 bases and J 5 bases, leaving 12 bases between the germline ends. CDR3 size: 12 residues. Per germline, CDR1 SQVTM and CDR2 ANQGSEA. CDR3 sequence (DNA): TGCAGCGTTCCCCTGGGGGGAACTGAAGCTTTCTTT. Its translation is CSVPLGGTEAFF.

This clonotype was seen a handful of times. This rearrangement joins TRBV6-5 to TRBJ1-2; D is unclear. Looked up from germline, CDR1 is MNHEY and CDR2 is SVGAGI. The CDR3 runs to 16 residues. V dropped 5 bases and J dropped 0 bases, with 16 bases sitting between them. CDR3 sequence reads: CASSNPGASANYGYTF. The CDR3 DNA is TGTGCCAGCAGTAATCCGGGAGCCTCAGCTAACTATGGCTACACCTTC.